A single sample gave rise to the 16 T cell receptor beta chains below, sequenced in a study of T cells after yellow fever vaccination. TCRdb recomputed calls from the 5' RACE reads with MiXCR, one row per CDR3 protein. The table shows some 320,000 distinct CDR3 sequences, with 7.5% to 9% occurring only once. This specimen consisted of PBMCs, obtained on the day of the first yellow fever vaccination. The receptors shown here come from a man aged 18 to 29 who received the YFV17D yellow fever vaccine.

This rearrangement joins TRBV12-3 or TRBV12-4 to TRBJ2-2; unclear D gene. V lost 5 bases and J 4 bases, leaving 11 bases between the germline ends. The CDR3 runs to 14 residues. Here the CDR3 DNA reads TGTGCCAGCAGTCCCAGAAGGACCACCGGGGAGCTGTTTTTT. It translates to CASSPRRTTGELFF.

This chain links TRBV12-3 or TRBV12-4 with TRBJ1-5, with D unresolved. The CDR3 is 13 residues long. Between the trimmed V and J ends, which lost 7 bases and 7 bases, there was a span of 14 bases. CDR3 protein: CASTLTPGQPQHF. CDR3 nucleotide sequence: TGTGCCAGCACCCTCACCCCGGGGCAGCCCCAGCATTTT.

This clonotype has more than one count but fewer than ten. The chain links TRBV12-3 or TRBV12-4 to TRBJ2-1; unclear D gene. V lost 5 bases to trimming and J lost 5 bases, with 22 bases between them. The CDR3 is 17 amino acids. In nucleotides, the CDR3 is TGTGCCAGCAGTACGATGCAGATGGGAAGAGAAGACAATGAGCAGTTCTTC. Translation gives CASSTMQMGREDNEQFF.

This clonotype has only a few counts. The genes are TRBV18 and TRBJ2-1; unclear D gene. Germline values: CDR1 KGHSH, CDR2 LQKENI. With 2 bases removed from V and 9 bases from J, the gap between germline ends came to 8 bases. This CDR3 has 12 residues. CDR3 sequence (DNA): TGTGCCAGCTCACCAGAACGCGGTGAGCAGTTCTTC. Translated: CASSPERGEQFF.

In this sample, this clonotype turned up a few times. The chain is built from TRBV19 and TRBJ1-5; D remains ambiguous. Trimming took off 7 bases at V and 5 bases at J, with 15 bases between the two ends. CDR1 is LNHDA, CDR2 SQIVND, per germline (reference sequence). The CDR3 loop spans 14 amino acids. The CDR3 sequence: CASIGYEPDQPQHF. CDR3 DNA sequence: TGTGCCAGTATAGGGTATGAGCCCGATCAGCCCCAGCATTTT.

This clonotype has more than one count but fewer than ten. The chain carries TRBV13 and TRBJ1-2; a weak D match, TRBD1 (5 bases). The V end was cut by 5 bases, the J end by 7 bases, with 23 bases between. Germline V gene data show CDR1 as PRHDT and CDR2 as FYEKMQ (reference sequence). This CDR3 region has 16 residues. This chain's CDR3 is CASSRGRAALDRGYTF. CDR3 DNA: TGTGCCAGCAGCCGGGGCAGGGCCGCCCTCGATCGTGGCTACACCTTC.

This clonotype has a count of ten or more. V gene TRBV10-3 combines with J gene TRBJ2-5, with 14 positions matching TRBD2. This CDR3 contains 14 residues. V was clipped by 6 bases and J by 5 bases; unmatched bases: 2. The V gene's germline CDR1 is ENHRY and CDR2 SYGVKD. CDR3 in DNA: TGTGCCATCAGCCGGACTAGCGGGGGGGAGACCCAGTACTTC. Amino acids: CAISRTSGGETQYF.

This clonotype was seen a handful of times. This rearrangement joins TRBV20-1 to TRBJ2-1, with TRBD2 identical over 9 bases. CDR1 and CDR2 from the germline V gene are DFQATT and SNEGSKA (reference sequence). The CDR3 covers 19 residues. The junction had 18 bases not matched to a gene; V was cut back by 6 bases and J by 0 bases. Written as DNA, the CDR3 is TGCAGTGCCCTCGCGGGGGATAGCGGGGGAATCAGCTCCTACAATGAGCAGTTCTTC. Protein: CSALAGDSGGISSYNEQFF.

Here the CDR3 reads CASSPAPTGEETQFF. The CDR3 DNA follows: TGCGCCAGCAGCCCGGCCCCGACAGGGGAAGAGACCCAGTTCTTC. The J gene is TRBJ2-5, the V gene TRBV4-1; 8 positions match TRBD1. Near its end, the DNA agrees better with TRBJ2-1, so the J call may be wrong. The CDR3 length is 15 residues. CDR1 and CDR2 from the germline V gene are MGHRA and YSYEKL.

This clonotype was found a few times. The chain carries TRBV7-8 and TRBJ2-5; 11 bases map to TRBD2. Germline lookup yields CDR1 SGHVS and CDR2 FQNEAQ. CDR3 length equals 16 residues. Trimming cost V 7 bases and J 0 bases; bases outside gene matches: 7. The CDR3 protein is CASNTRGLADQETQYF. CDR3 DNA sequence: TGTGCCAGCAACACCCGGGGACTAGCGGACCAAGAGACCCAGTACTTC.

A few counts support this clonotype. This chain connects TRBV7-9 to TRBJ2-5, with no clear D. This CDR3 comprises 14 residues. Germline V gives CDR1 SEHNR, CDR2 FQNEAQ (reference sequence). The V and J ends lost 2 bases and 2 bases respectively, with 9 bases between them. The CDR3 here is CASSLKVFQETQYF. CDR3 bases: TGTGCCAGCAGCTTAAAGGTCTTTCAAGAGACCCAGTACTTC.

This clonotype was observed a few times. The CDR3 DNA is TGTGCCAGTAGTATTGAGACAGGGGCGAACACCGGGGAGCTGTTTTTT. The encoded protein is CASSIETGANTGELFF. This chain links TRBV19 with TRBJ2-2; 8 positions match TRBD1. The CDR3 runs 16 residues. Trimming removed 3 bases from V and 0 bases from J; junction bases left unmatched: 3. Germline values: CDR1 LNHDA, CDR2 SQIVND (reference sequence).

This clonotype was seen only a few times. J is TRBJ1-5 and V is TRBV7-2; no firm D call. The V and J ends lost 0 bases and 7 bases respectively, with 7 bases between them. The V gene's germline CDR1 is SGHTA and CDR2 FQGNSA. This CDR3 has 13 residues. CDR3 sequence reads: CASSLADRQPQHF. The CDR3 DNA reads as TGTGCCAGCAGCTTAGCCGATCGGCAGCCCCAGCATTTT.

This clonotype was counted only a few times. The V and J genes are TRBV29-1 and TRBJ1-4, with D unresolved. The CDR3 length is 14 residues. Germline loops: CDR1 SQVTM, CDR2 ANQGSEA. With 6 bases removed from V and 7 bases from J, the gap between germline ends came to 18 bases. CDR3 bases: TGCAGCGTGAGGGCTGAGGAAGGCGGTGAAAAACTGTTTTTT. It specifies CSVRAEEGGEKLFF. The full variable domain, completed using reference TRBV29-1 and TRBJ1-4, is SAVISQKPSRDICQRGTSLTIQCQVDSQVTMMFWYRQQPGQSLTLIATANQGSEATYESGFVIDKFPISRPNLTFSTLTVSNMSPEDSSIYLCSVRAEEGGEKLFFGSGTQLSVL.

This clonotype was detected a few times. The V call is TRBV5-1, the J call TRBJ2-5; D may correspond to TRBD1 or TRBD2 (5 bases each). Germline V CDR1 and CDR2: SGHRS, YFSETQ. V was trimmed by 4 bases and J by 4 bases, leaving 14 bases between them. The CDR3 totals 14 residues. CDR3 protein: CASSQQEAGETQYF. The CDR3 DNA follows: TGCGCCAGCAGCCAACAGGAGGCGGGAGAGACCCAGTACTTC.

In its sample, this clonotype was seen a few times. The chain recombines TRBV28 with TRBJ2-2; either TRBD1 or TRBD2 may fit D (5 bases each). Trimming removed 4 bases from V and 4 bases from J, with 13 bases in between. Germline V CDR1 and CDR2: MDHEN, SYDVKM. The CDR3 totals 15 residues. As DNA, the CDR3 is TGTGCCAGCAGTTCACCCGGGGCGCGCACCGGGGAGCTGTTTTTT. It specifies CASSSPGARTGELFF.